The sequence of this T cell receptor beta chain was determined in a study of patients and donors after allogeneic stem cell transplantation. TCRdb fed the RT-PCR reads into MiXCR, producing one record per CDR3 protein. The table shows 150,000 to 200,000 distinct CDR3 sequences, with approximately 22% occurring only once. CDR3 length: 14 residues. Germline CDR1 is SGHAT and CDR2 is FQNNGV. Trimming pared 1 base from V and 8 bases from J, leaving 12 bases between. This TCR was sampled from a human donor who was either an allogeneic HSCT recipient or a stem cell or donor lymphocyte infusion donor (not recorded which). It is not recorded whose cells these are; they may come from a transplant donor. The source material was blood, either unsorted or a sorted T cell fraction (not recorded which). The J gene is TRBJ2-1, the V gene TRBV11-2; possible D gene TRBD2, 7 bases. The CDR3 spells CASSLVGGGDEQFF. DNA of the CDR3: TGTGCCAGCAGCTTAGTAGGAGGGGGGGATGAGCAGTTCTTC.